This record looks at one TCR beta chain sequence and its context. Its antigen is not identified. The data were taken from a study of T cell repertoires in cytomegalovirus infection. Points from the study as a whole: The cumulative frequency of public TCR beta families distinguished individuals who carried CMV together with the relevant HLA. Clonotype analysis showed dominance of the ex vivo response by HLA-C-restricted CMV-specific TCR beta clonotypes.

TCRdb processed the reads anew with MiXCR; each CDR3 protein has one entry. Seen here are more than 200,000 distinct CDR3 sequences, around 9% observed once, and the top ten hold about 16%. Unmatched junction bases numbered 4, after V lost 6 bases and J lost 0 bases. This CDR3 is 15 amino acids long. From germline, CDR1 is MNHEY and CDR2 SVGAGI. The J gene is TRBJ2-2, the V gene TRBV6-5; TRBD1 agrees at 7 bases. What was sequenced was PBMCs. This receptor was identified in a human donor in good health (CMV status not recorded). Some clones in this sample may be carry-over from other donors' samples. In DNA form, the CDR3 reads TGTGCCAGCAGGACGACAGGGTCGAACACCGGGGAGCTGTTTTTT. Translated, it gives CASRTTGSNTGELFF.